One and the same sample provided the 26 T cell receptor beta chains below, sequenced in a study of technical replicates of blood from several donors. TCRdb's table, derived via immunoSEQ multiplex PCR, lists solely in-frame clones and lacks some. The sample yields roughly 68,000 clones, about 90% seen once. Source material: T cells isolated from PBMCs. Receptor source: a human donor in good health.

The chain has TRBV11-2 and TRBJ2-5; 9 bases match TRBD1. CDR3 length: 17 residues. Germline V gives CDR1 SGHAT, CDR2 FQNNGV. V lost 2 bases, J lost 2 bases, and 9 bases stayed unmatched. CDR3 sequence: CASSLRGGQGGQETQYF. The CDR3 DNA follows: TGTGCCAGCAGCTTAAGGGGGGGACAGGGAGGTCAAGAGACCCAGTACTTC.

The chain is built from TRBV5-1 and TRBJ2-2, with 9 bases lining up with TRBD1. V gave up 7 bases and J gave up 1 base; unmatched junction bases: 2. Germline CDR1 reads SGHRS; CDR2 reads YFSETQ. The CDR3 is made up of 14 amino acids. The CDR3 protein is CASLGQGNTGELFF. DNA for the CDR3: TGCGCCAGCTTGGGACAGGGGAACACCGGGGAGCTGTTTTTT.

The J gene is TRBJ1-3, the V gene TRBV18, with 10 bases lining up with TRBD1. V dropped 2 bases and J dropped 0; count of bases not matched to a gene: 7. CDR1 KGHSH and CDR2 LQKENI come from the germline V gene. This CDR3 comprises 18 residues. CDR3 nucleotide sequence: TGTGCCAGCTCACCAAGAGGGACAGGGGCAAACTCTGGAAACACCATATATTTT. Translated: CASSPRGTGANSGNTIYF.

The chain carries TRBV28 and TRBJ2-7; 7 bases map to TRBD1. The germline gives CDR1 MDHEN, CDR2 SYDVKM. The CDR3 spans 13 residues. The V segment lost 2 bases and the J segment 9 bases; nucleotides outside the gene matches: 7. For the CDR3, the DNA is TGTGCCAGCAGTTTAAGGGGGCGCTTAGTGCAGTACTTC. This sequence encodes CASSLRGRLVQYF.

This chain uses TRBV18 with TRBJ1-1, with TRBD1 matching over 7 bases. Looked up from germline, CDR1 is KGHSH and CDR2 is LQKENI. Trimming removed 1 base from V and 3 bases from J; junction bases left unmatched: 5. The CDR3 consists of 15 residues. The CDR3 protein is CASSPLPGQDTEAFF. The CDR3 DNA reads TGTGCCAGCTCACCACTTCCAGGACAGGACACTGAAGCTTTCTTT.

A word on this clone: The identical CDR3 is also encoded by other nucleotide sequences in the sample. The genes are TRBV9 and TRBJ1-5; D gene ambiguous. Trimming removed 0 bases at V and 4 bases at J, with 8 bases between. The CDR3 covers 14 residues. Looked up from germline, CDR1 is SGDLS and CDR2 is YYNGEE. In DNA form, the CDR3 reads TGTGCCAGCAGCGTAGCTCCGGAGAATCAGCCCCAGCATTTT. Translation gives CASSVAPENQPQHF.

The chain combines TRBV28 with TRBJ2-7, with 8 bases aligning to TRBD1. Germline-derived CDR1 and CDR2 are MDHEN and SYDVKM. The CDR3 covers 13 residues. Trimming removed 6 bases from V and 6 bases from J; junction bases left unmatched: 7. The CDR3 nucleotides read TGTGCCAGCAGATTGGACAGGGCCAGCGAGCAGTACTTC. It specifies CASRLDRASEQYF.

This chain links TRBV7-2 with TRBJ2-2; 10 bases are a match to TRBD2. Per germline, CDR1 SGHTA and CDR2 FQGNSA. The CDR3 sequence is 18 residues long. Unmatched junction bases numbered 10, after V lost 1 base and J lost 5 bases. CDR3 in amino acids: CASSLGWLAGEDTGELFF. For the CDR3, the DNA is TGTGCCAGCAGCTTAGGTTGGCTAGCGGGAGAAGATACCGGGGAGCTGTTTTTT.

This chain links TRBV29-1 with TRBJ2-5, with TRBD2 identical over 7 bases. There are 12 residues in the CDR3. Trimming took 6 bases from V and 5 from J; bases not matched to a gene: 6. The germline gives CDR1 SQVTM, CDR2 ANQGSEA. For the CDR3, the DNA is TGCAGCGTCGCGACAGCGGGGGAGACCCAGTACTTC. Protein sequence: CSVATAGETQYF.

The chain joins TRBV6-4 to TRBJ2-3; TRBD1 matches 12 bases. This CDR3 comprises 15 residues. Germline V lookup: CDR1 MRHNA, CDR2 SNTAGT. With V trimmed by 5 bases and J by 4 bases, 4 bases remained unmatched. CDR3 coding DNA: TGTGCCAGCAGTCCCGGGACAGGGGGCCCAGATACGCAGTATTTT. Its translation is CASSPGTGGPDTQYF.

The chain is built from TRBV6-4 and TRBJ2-3; D is possibly TRBD1 (5 bases). The CDR3 contains 13 residues. The V end was cut by 4 bases, the J end by 5 bases, with 10 bases between. From germline, CDR1 is MRHNA and CDR2 SNTAGT. The CDR3 sequence: CASSVDRGDTQYF. The CDR3 nucleotides read TGTGCCAGCAGTGTTGACAGAGGAGATACGCAGTATTTT.

The chain joins TRBV15 to TRBJ2-5, with 10 positions matching TRBD1. This CDR3 has 17 amino acids. From germline, CDR1 is LNHNV and CDR2 YYDKDF (reference sequence). Germline trimming cut 0 bases from V and 3 bases from J; bases unmatched to any gene: 7. In nucleotides, the CDR3 is TGTGCCACCAGCAGAGATCGAAGAGGGACAGGGGAAGAGACCCAGTACTTC. This translates into CATSRDRRGTGEETQYF.

The chain carries TRBV10-3 and TRBJ2-2, with 10 bases aligning to TRBD2. This CDR3 spans 16 amino acids. Unmatched junction bases numbered 3, after V lost 2 bases and J lost 3 bases. The germline V gene has CDR1 ENHRY and CDR2 SYGVKD. CDR3: CAISELAGDDTGELFF. The CDR3 DNA follows: TGTGCCATCAGTGAGCTAGCGGGAGACGACACCGGGGAGCTGTTTTTT.

J is TRBJ2-2 and V is TRBV6-4; possible D gene TRBD1, 6 bases. The CDR3 runs to 14 residues. The V end lost 6 bases, the J end lost 3 bases, and 11 bases lay between the germline ends. Germline V gene data show CDR1 as MRHNA and CDR2 as SNTAGT. In DNA, the CDR3 is TGTGCCAGCAGCCCAGGGGTAGACACCGGGGAGCTGTTTTTT. Its protein product is CASSPGVDTGELFF.

J is TRBJ2-2 and V is TRBV7-9; D not resolved. CDR1 is SEHNR and CDR2 is FQNEAQ in the germline V gene (reference sequence). The CDR3 spans 14 residues. Trimming shortened V by 3 bases and J by 3 bases, and 8 bases separated the two germline ends. CDR3 amino acids: CASSLYVYTGELFF. CDR3 DNA: TGTGCCAGCAGCTTGTATGTTTACACCGGGGAGCTGTTTTTT.

The chain joins TRBV6-6 to TRBJ2-5; perhaps TRBD1 as D (6 bases). The V gene's germline CDR1 is MNHNY and CDR2 SVGAGI (reference sequence). The V end lost 2 bases, the J end lost 2 bases, and 9 bases lay between the germline ends. The CDR3 runs to 14 residues. The CDR3 loop is CASSYSGQQETQYF. CDR3 bases: TGTGCCAGCAGTTACAGCGGACAGCAAGAGACCCAGTACTTC.

The CDR3 loop reads CASSEAGGGTDTQYF. For the CDR3, the DNA is TGTGCCAGCAGTGAAGCGGGAGGGGGCACAGATACGCAGTATTTT. V usage is TRBV2 and J usage is TRBJ2-3, with 7 positions matching TRBD2. J lost 1 base, V lost 0 bases, and 1 base had no gene match. Germline V gene sequence: CDR1 SNHLY, CDR2 FYNNEI. This CDR3 region has 15 residues.

The chain couples TRBV2 to TRBJ2-7, with 7 bases that match TRBD2. CDR3 size: 14 residues. V shed 2 bases and J 7 bases; nucleotides not matched to a gene: 8. Germline CDR1 is SNHLY and CDR2 is FYNNEI. The CDR3 loop reads CASSESGGGKEQYF. The CDR3 DNA is TGTGCCAGCAGTGAATCGGGCGGGGGTAAGGAGCAGTACTTC.

The chain carries TRBV30 and TRBJ2-3, with a tentative D call TRBD2 (7 bases). This CDR3 region has 11 residues. Trimming took off 5 bases at V and 10 bases at J, with 13 bases between the two ends. Germline CDR1 is GTSNPN and CDR2 is SVGIG (reference sequence). The CDR3 nucleotides read TGTGCCTGGTTACAGGGAGGGGCGCAGTATTTT. Translating gives CAWLQGGAQYF.

The CDR3 DNA reads TGTGCCATCAGTACGGTCACAGATACGCAGTATTTT. Amino acid sequence: CAISTVTDTQYF. The chain employs TRBV10-3 and TRBJ2-3; D is unclear. Deletions cut 5 bases from V and 2 bases from J, with 5 bases between. The CDR3 length is 12 residues. Germline CDR1 ENHRY, CDR2 SYGVKD.

The genes are TRBV28 and TRBJ2-7; D uncertain. The CDR3 has 13 residues. V was trimmed by 2 bases and J by 2 bases, leaving 7 bases between them. Germline CDR1 and CDR2: MDHEN and SYDVKM. CDR3 sequence reads: CASSLQVTYEQYF. CDR3 coding DNA: TGTGCCAGCAGTTTACAGGTTACCTACGAGCAGTACTTC.

V is TRBV6-1 and J is TRBJ2-7, with a possible D match to TRBD1 (6 bases). The CDR3 runs 14 residues. The V end lost 6 bases, the J end lost 0 bases, and 12 bases lay between the germline ends. The germline V gene encodes CDR1 MNHNS and CDR2 SASEGT. CDR3 nucleotides: TGTGCCAGCAGGATGGACAGTAGCTCCTACGAGCAGTACTTC. Its protein is CASRMDSSSYEQYF.

V and J are TRBV5-1 and TRBJ1-2; 8 nucleotides align to TRBD1. The germline gives CDR1 SGHRS, CDR2 YFSETQ. The CDR3 has 16 amino acids. V lost 4 bases to trimming and J lost 1 base; unmatched junction nucleotides: 9. CDR3: CASSGDRSLINYGYTF. Here the CDR3 DNA reads TGCGCCAGCAGCGGGGACAGGTCTCTGATTAACTATGGCTACACCTTC.

The CDR3 here is CASSVSGGRLETQYF. The DNA of the CDR3 is TGTGCCAGCAGCGTATCAGGGGGGCGCCTAGAGACCCAGTACTTC. This sequence joins TRBV9 and TRBJ2-5, with D possibly matching TRBD1 (7 bases). This CDR3 spans 15 amino acids. V lost 1 base and J 4 bases, leaving 14 bases between the germline ends. The V gene's germline CDR1 is SGDLS and CDR2 YYNGEE.

The chain has TRBV9 and TRBJ1-3, with D tentatively TRBD1 (5 bases). This CDR3 has 16 residues. Germline V gene lookup returns CDR1 SGDLS and CDR2 YYNGEE. The V and J ends lost 0 bases and 0 bases respectively, with 10 bases between them. CDR3 DNA sequence: TGTGCCAGCAGCGTAGCTCAAGGACACTCTGGAAACACCATATATTTT. Its protein is CASSVAQGHSGNTIYF.

This clone was counted once. The genes are TRBV6-1 and TRBJ2-2; D is uncertain. CDR1 and CDR2 from the germline V gene are MNHNS and SASEGT. This CDR3 region has 15 residues. V dropped 6 bases and J dropped 2 bases, with 13 bases sitting between them. The CDR3 coding sequence is TGTGCCAGCAGAGGTGAACTGACAAACACCGGGGAGCTGTTTTTT. Encoded protein: CASRGELTNTGELFF.